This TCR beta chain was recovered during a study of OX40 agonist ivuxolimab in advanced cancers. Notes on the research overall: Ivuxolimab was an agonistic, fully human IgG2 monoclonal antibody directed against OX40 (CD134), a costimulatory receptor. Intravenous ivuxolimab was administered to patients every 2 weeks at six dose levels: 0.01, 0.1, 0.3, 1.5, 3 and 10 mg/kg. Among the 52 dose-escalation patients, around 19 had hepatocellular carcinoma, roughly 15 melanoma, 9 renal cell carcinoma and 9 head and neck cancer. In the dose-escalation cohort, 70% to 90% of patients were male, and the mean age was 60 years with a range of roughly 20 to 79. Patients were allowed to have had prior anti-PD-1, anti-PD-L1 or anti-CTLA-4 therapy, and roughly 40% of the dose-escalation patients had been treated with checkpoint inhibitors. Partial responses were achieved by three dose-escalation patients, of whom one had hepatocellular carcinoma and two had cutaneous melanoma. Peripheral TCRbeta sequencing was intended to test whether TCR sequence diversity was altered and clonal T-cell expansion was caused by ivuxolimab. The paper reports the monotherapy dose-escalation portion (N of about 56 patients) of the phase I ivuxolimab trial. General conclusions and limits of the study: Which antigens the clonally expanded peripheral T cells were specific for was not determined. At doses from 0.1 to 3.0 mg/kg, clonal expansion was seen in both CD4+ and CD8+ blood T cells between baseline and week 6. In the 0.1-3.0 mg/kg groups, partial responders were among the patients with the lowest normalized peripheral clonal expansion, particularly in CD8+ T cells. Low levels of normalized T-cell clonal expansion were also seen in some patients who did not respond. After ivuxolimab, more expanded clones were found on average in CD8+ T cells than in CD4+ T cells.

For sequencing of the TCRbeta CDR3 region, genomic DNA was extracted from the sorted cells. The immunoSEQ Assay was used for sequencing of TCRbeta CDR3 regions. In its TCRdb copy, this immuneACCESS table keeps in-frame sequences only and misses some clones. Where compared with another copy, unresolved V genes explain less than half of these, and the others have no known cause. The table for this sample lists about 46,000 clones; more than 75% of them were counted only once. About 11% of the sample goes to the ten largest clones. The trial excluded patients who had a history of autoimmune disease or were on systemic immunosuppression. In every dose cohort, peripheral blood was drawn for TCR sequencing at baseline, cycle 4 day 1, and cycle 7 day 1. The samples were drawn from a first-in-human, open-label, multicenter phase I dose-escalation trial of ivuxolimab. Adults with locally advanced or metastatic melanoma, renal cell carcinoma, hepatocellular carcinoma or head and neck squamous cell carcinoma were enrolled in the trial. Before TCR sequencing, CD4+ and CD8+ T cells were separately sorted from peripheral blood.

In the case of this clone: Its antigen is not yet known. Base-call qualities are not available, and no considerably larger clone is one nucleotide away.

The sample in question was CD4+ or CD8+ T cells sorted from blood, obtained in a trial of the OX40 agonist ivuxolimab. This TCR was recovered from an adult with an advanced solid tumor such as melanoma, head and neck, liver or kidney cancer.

The DNA sequence is as follows: TGTGCCAGCAGCGTAGGTACTAGCGGGCTCACAGATACGCAGTATTTT. It translates as CASSVGTSGLTDTQYF. The receptor chain draws on TRBV9 and TRBJ2-3; the central 9 bases match TRBD2. The germline V gene specifies SGDLS as CDR1 and YYNGEE as CDR2. Inclusive of the bounding cysteine and phenylalanine, the CDR3 is 16 residues long. Solely the CDR3 DNA is kept, with 48 bases framed from the first base. V is trimmed back by 0 bases and J by 2 bases, and the junction contains 4 bases that no gene match accounts for.